This TCR beta chain came from a study of T cells in women clearing cervical HPV infection. Study at large: Controls were women whose single incident HPV16 infection cleared within 12 months without precancer or cancer.

Details on this clone: With the read ending 3 residues before the CDR3 end, the germline J gene is used to fill in that end.

The protocol was immunoSEQ multiplex PCR, while the TCRdb copy is restricted to in-frame clones and leaves out a portion. Its table records some 41,000 clones. Germline lookup yields CDR1 KGHDR and CDR2 SFDVKD. The CDR3 covers 17 residues. Trimming took 5 bases from V and 4 from J; bases not matched to a gene: 11. This TCR was sampled from a woman aged 18 to 75 with a cervical HPV16 infection that either progressed to CIN3+ or cleared (not recorded which). Sequenced material: blood buffy coat. The chain employs TRBV24-1 and TRBJ2-3, with 10 bases lining up with TRBD2. The CDR3 DNA, read in part, is TGTGCCACCAGTGGGGGGAGAAAGCGGGAGGGTGCAGATACG. Translation: CATSGGRKREGADT. The full-length CDR3 reads as CATSGGRKREGADTQYF.